These 4 T cell receptor beta chains were all obtained from the same sample, sequenced in a study of CD4 and CD8 cells across lung adenocarcinoma regions. TCRdb re-called the PCR reads through MiXCR, storing one row per CDR3 protein. Here the sample spans nearly 9,500 distinct CDR3 sequences, roughly 50% being singletons. Input material: CD8+ T cells from the margin of a lung tumor. The receptor source for this set is a female donor with lung adenocarcinoma. The CD4 and CD8 labels of this study may be unreliable.

Sample share makes this clonotype medium-sized (0.01 to 0.1%). V is TRBV6-5 and J is TRBJ2-1, with 12 bases identical to TRBD2. CDR3 size: 16 residues. Per the germline V gene, CDR1 is MNHEY and CDR2 is SVGAGI. The CDR3 reads CALSRLAGALYNEQFF. The DNA for the CDR3 is TGTGCATTGTCCAGACTAGCGGGAGCGCTTTACAATGAGCAGTTCTTC.

Comments on this clonotype: At one end the junction does not follow the germline gene, possibly because of a read error. The V call is TRBV10-3, the J call TRBJ2-5; TRBD1 or TRBD2 may be the D gene (6 bases each). Germline V gives CDR1 ENHRY, CDR2 SYGVKD. The CDR3 totals 14 residues. CDR3 DNA: TGTGCGGGCGACGGGGGCGGAGACCAAGAGACCCAGTATTTC. Its protein is CAGDGGGDQETQYF.

CDR3 DNA: TGCAGTGCTAGAGTCCAGGGCGCAGGAGAGTCCTACGAGCAGTACTTC. As protein: CSARVQGAGESYEQYF. The rearrangement joins TRBV20-1 to TRBJ2-7; tentatively, D is TRBD1 (5 bases). The CDR3 covers 16 residues. The V end was cut by 1 base, the J end by 1 base, with 17 bases between. Germline-derived CDR1 and CDR2 are DFQATT and SNEGSKA (reference sequence).

This clonotype was counted only a few times. The chain uses TRBV7-6 and TRBJ2-3, with D uncertain. The germline V gene encodes CDR1 SGHVS and CDR2 FNYEAQ. The CDR3 consists of 16 residues. V lost 2 bases to trimming and J lost 0 bases, with 12 bases between them. The CDR3 here is CASSLSPQLSTDTQYF. The DNA of the CDR3 is TGTGCCAGCAGCTTATCTCCACAGCTTAGCACAGATACGCAGTATTTT. The full variable domain, its missing parts supplied by reference TRBV7-6 and TRBJ2-3, is GAGVSQSPRYKVTKRGQDVALRCDPISGHVSLYWYRQALGQGPEFLTYFNYEAQQDKSGLPNDRFSAERPEGSISTLTIQRTEQRDSAMYRCASSLSPQLSTDTQYFGPGTRLTVL.